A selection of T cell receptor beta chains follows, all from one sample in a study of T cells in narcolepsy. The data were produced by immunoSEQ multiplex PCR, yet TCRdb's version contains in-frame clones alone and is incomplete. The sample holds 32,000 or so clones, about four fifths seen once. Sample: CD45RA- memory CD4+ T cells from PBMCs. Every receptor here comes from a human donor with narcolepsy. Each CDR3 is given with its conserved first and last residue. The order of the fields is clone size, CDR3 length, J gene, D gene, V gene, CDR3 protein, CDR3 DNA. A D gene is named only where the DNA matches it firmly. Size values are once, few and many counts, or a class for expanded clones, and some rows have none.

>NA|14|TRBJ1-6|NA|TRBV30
CAWSVGTSSSPLHF
TGTGCCTGGAGTGTAGGGACATCGAGTTCACCCCTCCACTTT
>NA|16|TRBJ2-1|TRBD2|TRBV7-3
CASSLSGLAGENEQFF
TGTGCCAGCAGCCTGAGCGGACTAGCGGGGGAGAATGAGCAGTTCTTC
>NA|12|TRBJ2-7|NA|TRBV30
CAWRAGNYEQYF
TGTGCCTGGAGGGCCGGGAACTACGAGCAGTACTTC
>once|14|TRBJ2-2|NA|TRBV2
CASANLGGAGELFF
TGTGCCAGTGCCAATCTTGGGGGTGCCGGGGAGCTGTTTTTT
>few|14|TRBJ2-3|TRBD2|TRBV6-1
CASSPGTNTDTQYF
TGTGCCAGCAGTCCCGGGACTAACACAGATACGCAGTATTTT
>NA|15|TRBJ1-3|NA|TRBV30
CAWSRDSGSGNTIYF
TGTGCCTGGAGTCGGGACTCCGGCTCTGGAAACACCATATATTTT
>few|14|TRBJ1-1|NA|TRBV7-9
CASSSYGGITEAFF
TGTGCCAGCAGCTCGTACGGGGGGATCACTGAAGCTTTCTTT
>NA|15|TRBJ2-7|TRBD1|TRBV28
CASTSLGQGVYEQYF
TGTGCCAGCACCTCCCTGGGACAGGGGGTATACGAGCAGTACTTC
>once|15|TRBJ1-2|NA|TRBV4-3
CASSQDGLGLDGYTF
TGCGCCAGCAGCCAAGACGGGCTGGGGCTGGATGGCTACACCTTC
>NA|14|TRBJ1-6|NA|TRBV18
CASSSQGGNSPLHF
TGTGCCAGCTCATCACAGGGAGGTAATTCACCCCTCCACTTT
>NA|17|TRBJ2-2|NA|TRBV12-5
CASGLGQGSSNTGELFF
TGTGCTAGTGGTTTGGGCCAGGGATCCTCGAACACCGGGGAGCTGTTTTTT
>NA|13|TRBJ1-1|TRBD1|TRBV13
CASSGGQGAKAFF
TGTGCCAGCAGCGGCGGACAGGGGGCGAAAGCTTTCTTT
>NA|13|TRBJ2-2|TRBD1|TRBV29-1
CSVGQGRAGELFF
TGCAGCGTCGGACAGGGTAGGGCCGGGGAGCTGTTTTTT
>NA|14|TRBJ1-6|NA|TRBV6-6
CASSYKGGGSPLHF
TGTGCCAGCAGTTATAAGGGAGGGGGTTCACCCCTCCACTTT
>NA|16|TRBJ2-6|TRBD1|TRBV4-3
CASSQGDRAGANVLTF
TGCGCCAGCAGCCAGGGAGACAGGGCTGGGGCCAACGTCCTGACTTTC
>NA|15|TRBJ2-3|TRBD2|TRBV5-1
CASSDSGGATDTQYF
TGCGCCAGCAGCGATAGCGGGGGGGCCACAGATACGCAGTATTTT
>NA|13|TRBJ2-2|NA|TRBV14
CASSPNWSGELFF
TGTGCCAGCAGCCCGAATTGGTCCGGGGAGCTGTTTTTT
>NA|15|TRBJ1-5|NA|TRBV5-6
CASSTGPAGNQPQHF
TGTGCCAGCAGTACTGGCCCCGCGGGTAATCAGCCCCAGCATTTT
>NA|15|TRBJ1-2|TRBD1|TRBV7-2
CASSPTRTGGYGYTF
TGTGCCAGCAGTCCAACCCGGACAGGGGGCTATGGCTACACCTTC
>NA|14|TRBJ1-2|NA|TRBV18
CASSPGRERFGYTF
TGTGCCAGCTCACCGGGGAGGGAACGGTTTGGCTACACCTTC
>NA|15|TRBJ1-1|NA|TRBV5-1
CASSLIGGTNTEAFF
TGCGCCAGCAGCTTGATTGGAGGGACGAACACTGAAGCTTTCTTT
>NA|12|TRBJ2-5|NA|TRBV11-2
CASSPGLIGQYF
TGTGCCAGCAGCCCAGGACTAATCGGGCAGTACTTC
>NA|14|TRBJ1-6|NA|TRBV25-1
CASSESRANSPLHF
TGTGCCAGCAGTGAATCGCGGGCGAATTCACCCCTCCACTTT
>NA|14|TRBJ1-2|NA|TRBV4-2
CASSPVELTYGYTF
TGTGCCAGCAGCCCCGTGGAACTCACGTATGGCTACACCTTC
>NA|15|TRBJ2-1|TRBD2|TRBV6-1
CASSGTSGGYNEQFF
TGTGCCAGCAGTGGGACTAGCGGGGGATACAATGAGCAGTTCTTC
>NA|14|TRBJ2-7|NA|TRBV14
CASSQGQGFGEQYF
TGTGCCAGCAGCCAAGGCCAGGGGTTCGGCGAGCAGTACTTC
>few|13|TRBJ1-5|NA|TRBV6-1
CASTPFGGQPQHF
TGTGCCAGCACCCCCTTTGGTGGGCAGCCCCAGCATTTT
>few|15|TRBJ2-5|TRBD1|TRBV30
CASPGRGQGIETQYF
TGTGCCTCCCCCGGCCGGGGACAGGGTATCGAGACCCAGTACTTC
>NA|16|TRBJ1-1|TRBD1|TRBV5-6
CASSFTGGRGNTEAFF
TGTGCCAGCAGCTTTACAGGGGGCAGGGGAAACACTGAAGCTTTCTTT
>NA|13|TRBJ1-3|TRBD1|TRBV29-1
CSVVPGQANTIYF
TGCAGCGTTGTCCCGGGACAGGCAAACACCATATATTTT
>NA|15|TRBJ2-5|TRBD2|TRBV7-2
CASSLALRGGETQYF
TGTGCCAGCAGCTTAGCGCTGCGGGGGGGAGAGACCCAGTACTTC
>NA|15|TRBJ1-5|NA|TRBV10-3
CAIGQALASNQPQHF
TGTGCCATAGGCCAAGCCCTCGCTAGCAATCAGCCCCAGCATTTT
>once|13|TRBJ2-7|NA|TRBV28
CASGQGDSYEQYF
TGTGCCAGCGGCCAGGGAGACTCCTACGAGCAGTACTTC
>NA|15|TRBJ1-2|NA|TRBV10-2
CASSESALRSYGYTF
TGCGCCAGCAGTGAGTCGGCCCTTAGGAGCTATGGCTACACCTTC
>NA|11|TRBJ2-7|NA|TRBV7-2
CASSFSYEQYF
TGTGCCAGCAGCTTCTCCTACGAGCAGTACTTC
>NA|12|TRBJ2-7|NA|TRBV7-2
CASSLSRYEQYF
TGTGCCAGCAGCTTATCCCGATACGAGCAGTACTTC
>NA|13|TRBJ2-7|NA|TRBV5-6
CASSSARGYEQYF
TGTGCCAGCAGCTCGGCCCGGGGCTACGAGCAGTACTTC
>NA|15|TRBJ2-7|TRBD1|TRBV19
CASSLPGQGAYEQYF
TGTGCCAGTAGTCTCCCGGGACAGGGGGCCTACGAGCAGTACTTC
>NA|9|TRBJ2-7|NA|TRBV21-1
CASSKRAVF
TGTGCCAGCAGCAAACGGGCAGTGTTC
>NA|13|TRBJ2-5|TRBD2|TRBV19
CASNQRGEETQYF
TGTGCCAGTAACCAACGGGGGGAAGAGACCCAGTACTTC
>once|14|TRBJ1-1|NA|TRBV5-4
CAGSVQGMNTEAFF
TGTGCCGGCAGCGTCCAGGGCATGAACACTGAAGCTTTCTTT
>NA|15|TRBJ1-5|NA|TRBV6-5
CASGNREYSNQPQHF
TGTGCCAGCGGTAACAGGGAATATAGCAATCAGCCCCAGCATTTT
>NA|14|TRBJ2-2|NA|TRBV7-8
CASSYTRNTGELFF
TGTGCCAGCAGCTACACACGGAACACCGGGGAGCTGTTTTTT
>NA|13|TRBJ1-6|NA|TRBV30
CAWMNRVRSPLHF
TGTGCCTGGATGAACAGGGTGCGATCACCCCTCCACTTT
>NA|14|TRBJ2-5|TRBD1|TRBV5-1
CASSPGTAWKTQYF
TGCGCCAGCAGCCCCGGGACAGCTTGGAAGACCCAGTACTTC
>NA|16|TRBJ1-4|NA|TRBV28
CASSSTTPGTNEKLFF
TGTGCCAGCAGTTCTACCACCCCCGGGACTAATGAAAAACTGTTTTTT
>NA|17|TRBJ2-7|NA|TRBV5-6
CASSSGGGAGAIYEQYF
TGTGCCAGCAGCTCCGGTGGAGGTGCGGGGGCTATCTACGAGCAGTACTTC
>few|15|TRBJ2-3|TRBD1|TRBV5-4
CASSLRTGGTDTQYF
TGTGCCAGCAGCTTGAGGACAGGGGGAACAGATACGCAGTATTTT
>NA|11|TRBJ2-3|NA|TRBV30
CAFDLAATQYF
TGTGCCTTTGATTTGGCGGCTACGCAGTATTTT
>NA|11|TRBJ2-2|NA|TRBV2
CASRGLGELFF
TGTGCCAGCAGGGGACTTGGGGAGCTGTTTTTT
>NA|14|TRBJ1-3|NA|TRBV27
CASSTSGPGNTIYF
TGTGCCAGCAGCACCTCGGGGCCTGGAAACACCATATATTTT
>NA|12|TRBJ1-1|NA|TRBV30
CAWRTTGTEAFF
TGTGCCTGGAGGACCACAGGGACTGAAGCTTTCTTT
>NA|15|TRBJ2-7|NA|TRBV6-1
CASSPQGQGSYEQYF
TGTGCCAGCAGTCCACAGGGTCAGGGGTCCTACGAGCAGTACTTC
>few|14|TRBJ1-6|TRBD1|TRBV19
CASTHQGANSPLHF
TGTGCCAGTACACATCAGGGGGCAAATTCACCCCTCCACTTT
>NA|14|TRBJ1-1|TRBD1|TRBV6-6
CASSDRGQNTEAFF
TGTGCCAGCTCGGACAGGGGACAGAACACTGAAGCTTTCTTT
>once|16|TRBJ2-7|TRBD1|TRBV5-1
CASSSGPGTGGTEQYF
TGCGCCAGCAGCTCCGGCCCCGGGACAGGGGGCACAGAGCAGTACTTC
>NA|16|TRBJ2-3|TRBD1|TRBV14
CASSPTGGSGTDTQYF
TGTGCCAGCAGCCCGACAGGGGGCTCAGGCACAGATACGCAGTATTTT